These 5 T cell receptor beta chains share one sample of origin, sequenced in a study of cytomegalovirus exposure and HLA in healthy donors. Researchers ran the PCR with 60 Vbeta and 13 Jbeta primers. Only in-frame clones appear in the TCRdb table, and some are missing; sequencing was by immunoSEQ multiplex PCR. The sample lists approximately 82,000 clones; roughly 74% were seen once. Sequenced input: PBMCs. The receptor set was obtained from a woman aged 45-65 years in good health and CMV-seropositive.

This clone was seen only once. The CDR3 loop is CASSGGAPYNEQFF. CDR3 coding DNA: TGCGCCAGCAGTGGTGGGGCGCCCTACAATGAGCAGTTCTTC. The genes are TRBV10-1 and TRBJ2-1; possibly TRBD1 for D (5 bases). The CDR3 has 14 amino acids. The V end was cut by 4 bases, the J end by 2 bases, with 9 bases between. Germline V CDR1 and CDR2: WNHNN, SYGVQD (reference sequence).

The chain combines TRBV30 with TRBJ1-2; no definite D call. Deletions cut 1 base from V and 4 bases from J, with 7 bases between. CDR3 length equals 12 residues. Germline V CDR1 and CDR2: GTSNPN, SVGIG (reference sequence). The CDR3 sequence is CAWSDWSYGYTF. The CDR3 nucleotides are TGTGCCTGGAGTGACTGGTCCTATGGCTACACCTTC.

This clone showed up many times. V gene TRBV10-2 combines with J gene TRBJ2-5; 8 bases align to TRBD1. CDR1 is WSHSY, CDR2 SAAADI, per germline. Trimming at V came to 5 bases and at J to 3 bases, leaving 5 bases not matched to a gene. This CDR3 contains 14 residues. DNA for the CDR3: TGCGCCAGCAGTAGGCCAGGGGGCGAAGAGACCCAGTACTTC. Translation: CASSRPGGEETQYF.

The V gene is TRBV5-1, the J gene TRBJ2-7; tentative D call: TRBD1 (5 bases). The CDR3 spans 13 residues. The V end was cut by 2 bases, the J end by 3 bases, with 9 bases between. Germline V CDR1 and CDR2: SGHRS, YFSETQ. CDR3 loop: CASSFGRDYEQYF. The CDR3 DNA follows: TGCGCCAGCAGCTTTGGCAGGGACTACGAGCAGTACTTC.

In this sample, this clone turned up once. The chain couples TRBV7-9 to TRBJ2-7, with D possibly TRBD2 on 7 matching bases. Germline V lookup: CDR1 SEHNR, CDR2 FQNEAQ (reference sequence). This CDR3 comprises 14 residues. Trimming pared 5 bases from V and 2 bases from J, leaving 13 bases between. CDR3 bases: TGTGCCAGCAGCCCAGCGGGACAAACCTACGAGCAGTACTTC. This sequence encodes CASSPAGQTYEQYF.